These T cell receptor beta chains were read from a single sample in a study of graft-versus-host responses after intestinal transplantation. Which antigens these TCRs recognize remains unknown. Some clones are missing from TCRdb's copy, which holds only in-frame ones; the method was immunoSEQ multiplex PCR. The sample consists of about 99,000 clones, roughly 87% of them appearing once. The sample was unstimulated CD4+ T cells sorted from spleen or lymph node cells, taken before intestinal transplant. These receptors were collected from a human donor who received an intestinal transplant. Each CDR3 is given with its conserved first and last residue. Fields, in order: CDR3 length, J gene, V gene, D gene, clone size, CDR3 protein, CDR3 DNA. The D gene is left open where the match is weak. Size values are once, few and many counts, or a class for expanded clones, and some rows have none.

13 | TRBJ2-5 | TRBV7-3 | . | once | CASSLGHLETQYF | TGTGCCAGCAGCTTAGGACATCTGGAGACCCAGTACTTC
15 | TRBJ2-3 | TRBV11-2 | TRBD1 | . | CASSLGTGGTDTQYF | TGTGCCAGCAGCTTAGGTACAGGGGGGACAGATACGCAGTATTTT
15 | TRBJ1-5 | TRBV6-5 | . | . | CASRAPGFRVQPQHF | TGTGCCAGCAGGGCTCCAGGGTTTCGAGTTCAGCCCCAGCATTTT
15 | TRBJ2-7 | TRBV6-1 | . | . | CASKGEGGYSYEQYF | TGTGCCAGCAAGGGGGAGGGTGGATACTCCTACGAGCAGTACTTC
15 | TRBJ2-2 | TRBV9 | . | . | CASSVRVEGTGELFF | TGTGCCAGCAGCGTCCGGGTCGAGGGGACCGGGGAGCTGTTTTTT
15 | TRBJ2-4 | TRBV19 | . | . | CASSIWGQGGNIQYF | TGTGCCAGTAGTATTTGGGGGCAGGGTGGGAACATTCAGTACTTC
13 | TRBJ2-1 | TRBV6-1 | . | . | CASRRDDYNEQFF | TGTGCCAGCAGAAGAGACGACTACAATGAGCAGTTCTTC
14 | TRBJ2-3 | TRBV2 | . | . | CASSVTRYTDTQYF | TGTGCCAGCAGCGTGACTAGATACACAGATACGCAGTATTTT
11 | TRBJ2-7 | TRBV20-1 | . | . | CSARANYEQYF | TGCAGTGCTAGAGCAAACTACGAGCAGTACTTC
15 | TRBJ2-7 | TRBV7-9 | . | . | CASSKRTANTYEQYF | TGTGCCAGCAGCAAGAGGACAGCAAACACCTACGAGCAGTACTTC
14 | TRBJ2-2 | TRBV6-6 | . | . | CASSRPDRPGELFF | TGTGCCAGCAGCCGCCCGGACCGGCCCGGGGAGCTGTTTTTT
16 | TRBJ1-5 | TRBV21-1 | . | . | CASSKKVRVVDQPQHF | TGTGCCAGCAGCAAAAAGGTCAGGGTCGTCGATCAGCCCCAGCATTTT
16 | TRBJ2-2 | TRBV5-1 | . | . | CASSSTRDSNTGELFF | TGCGCCAGCAGCTCCACTAGAGATTCGAACACCGGGGAGCTGTTTTTT
15 | TRBJ1-2 | TRBV18 | TRBD1 | . | CASSPSGTANYGYTF | TGTGCCAGCTCACCCTCAGGGACAGCAAACTATGGCTACACCTTC
17 | TRBJ1-1 | TRBV19 | TRBD1 | . | CASSPIGTGGGNTEAFF | TGTGCCAGTAGCCCGATCGGGACAGGGGGCGGGAACACTGAAGCTTTCTTT
14 | TRBJ1-6 | TRBV5-6 | . | . | CASSFQGRDSPLHF | TGTGCCAGCAGCTTTCAGGGCCGCGATTCACCCCTCCACTTT
14 | TRBJ2-2 | TRBV5-1 | . | once | CASSLRQNTGELFF | TGCGCCAGCAGCTTGAGGCAAAACACCGGGGAGCTGTTTTTT
15 | TRBJ2-7 | TRBV12-5 | . | . | CASGRTQDGFYEQYF | TGTGCTAGTGGACGGACACAGGACGGGTTCTACGAGCAGTACTTC
16 | TRBJ2-1 | TRBV5-1 | TRBD2 | . | CASSPQPSGNLDEQFF | TGCGCCAGCAGCCCTCAACCTAGCGGGAATCTCGATGAGCAGTTCTTC
13 | TRBJ2-3 | TRBV2 | . | . | CASKTALTDTQYF | TGTGCCAGCAAAACAGCCCTCACAGATACGCAGTATTTT
13 | TRBJ2-1 | TRBV5-6 | TRBD1 | . | CASGGQGRNEQFF | TGTGCCAGCGGGGGACAGGGTAGGAATGAGCAGTTCTTC
18 | TRBJ2-1 | TRBV5-6 | TRBD2 | . | CASSRGLAGAPSYNEQFF | TGTGCCAGCAGCCGGGGACTAGCGGGAGCCCCCTCCTACAATGAGCAGTTCTTC
11 | TRBJ2-3 | TRBV4-2 | . | once | CASSQGDTQYF | TGTGCCAGCAGCCAAGGAGATACGCAGTATTTT
11 | TRBJ2-5 | TRBV2 | . | . | CASSLGETQYF | TGTGCCAGCAGCCTAGGCGAGACCCAGTACTTC
15 | TRBJ1-1 | TRBV9 | TRBD1 | few | CASSVGGTVNTEAFF | TGTGCCAGCAGCGTAGGCGGGACAGTGAACACTGAAGCTTTCTTT
15 | TRBJ2-5 | TRBV2 | . | . | CASSGQAGGQETQYF | TGTGCCAGCAGTGGGCAGGCCGGGGGCCAAGAGACCCAGTACTTC
14 | TRBJ1-5 | TRBV6-5 | TRBD1 | few | CASKGTGEYQPQHF | TGTGCCAGCAAAGGGACAGGGGAGTACCAGCCCCAGCATTTT
12 | TRBJ2-7 | TRBV28 | TRBD2 | . | CASSGTTYEQYF | TGTGCCAGCAGCGGGACTACCTACGAGCAGTACTTC
14 | TRBJ2-3 | TRBV7-7 | TRBD2 | . | CASSPGLAGDTQYF | TGTGCCAGCAGCCCCGGACTAGCTGGAGATACGCAGTATTTT
11 | TRBJ2-1 | TRBV28 | TRBD1 | . | CASGQGNEQFF | TGTGCCAGCGGACAGGGGAATGAGCAGTTCTTC
16 | TRBJ2-2 | TRBV9 | TRBD2 | . | CASSAGLAGRDGELFF | TGTGCCAGCAGCGCGGGTCTAGCGGGAAGGGACGGGGAGCTGTTTTTT
16 | TRBJ2-2 | TRBV5-1 | TRBD2 | . | CASSLAASGLAGELFF | TGCGCCAGCAGCTTGGCGGCTAGCGGCCTTGCCGGGGAGCTGTTTTTT
12 | TRBJ1-2 | TRBV6-5 | TRBD1 | few | CASSRTGDGYTF | TGTGCCAGCAGCCGTACAGGGGATGGCTACACCTTC
17 | TRBJ2-5 | TRBV11-2 | . | . | CASRPFYTRGHKETQYF | TGTGCCAGCAGACCATTCTATACCCGGGGCCATAAAGAGACCCAGTACTTC
18 | TRBJ1-2 | TRBV11-2 | . | . | CASSFRGTREGGNYGYTF | TGTGCCAGCAGCTTTAGGGGGACACGCGAAGGCGGTAACTATGGCTACACCTTC
15 | TRBJ2-2 | TRBV9 | . | . | CASSVALRNTGELFF | TGTGCCAGCAGCGTAGCCCTTAGGAACACCGGGGAGCTGTTTTTT
13 | TRBJ2-7 | TRBV5-6 | . | . | CASSFTGNELQYF | TGTGCCAGCAGTTTTACCGGGAACGAGTTGCAGTACTTC
11 | TRBJ2-4 | TRBV20-1 | . | . | CSATTKNIQYF | TGCAGTGCTACCACCAAAAACATTCAGTACTTC
15 | TRBJ2-3 | TRBV4-3 | TRBD2 | . | CASSQASGGADTQYF | TGCGCCAGCAGCCAAGCTAGCGGGGGGGCAGATACGCAGTATTTT
15 | TRBJ2-7 | TRBV27 | . | . | CASSLGGPGTYEQYF | TGTGCCAGCAGTTTAGGTGGGCCCGGAACCTACGAGCAGTACTTC
14 | TRBJ2-6 | TRBV7-3 | . | . | CASSRSSGANVLTF | TGTGCCAGCAGCCGATCATCTGGGGCCAACGTCCTGACTTTC
13 | TRBJ1-4 | TRBV6-6 | TRBD1 | . | CASAAGQTEKLFF | TGTGCCAGCGCGGCGGGACAGACTGAAAAACTGTTTTTT
15 | TRBJ2-7 | TRBV7-2 | TRBD2 | . | CASSFGGRAAYEQYF | TGTGCCAGCAGCTTTGGCGGGAGGGCGGCCTACGAGCAGTACTTC
18 | TRBJ1-2 | TRBV4-1 | . | . | CASSQDGAGRRSNYGYTF | TGCGCCAGCAGCCAAGATGGGGCCGGCAGAAGAAGCAACTATGGCTACACCTTC
15 | TRBJ1-2 | TRBV5-1 | TRBD1 | . | CASSGQGGFRYGYTF | TGCGCCAGCTCGGGACAGGGGGGCTTCCGTTATGGCTACACCTTC
17 | TRBJ2-2 | TRBV7-9 | TRBD2 | . | CASSLVPGLAATGELFF | TGTGCCAGCAGCTTAGTGCCGGGACTAGCGGCTACCGGGGAGCTGTTTTTT
11 | TRBJ2-5 | TRBV20-1 | . | . | CSARGGETQYF | TGCAGTGCTAGAGGGGGGGAGACCCAGTACTTC
13 | TRBJ1-5 | TRBV28 | . | . | CACQEGGNQPQHF | TGTGCCTGTCAAGAGGGGGGCAATCAGCCCCAGCATTTT
13 | TRBJ2-3 | TRBV10-3 | . | . | CASRQAVADTQYF | TGTGCCTCCAGGCAAGCGGTTGCAGATACGCAGTATTTT
12 | TRBJ2-1 | TRBV7-3 | TRBD2 | . | CASSPGGSEQFF | TGTGCCAGCAGCCCCGGGGGGAGTGAGCAGTTCTTC
14 | TRBJ1-2 | TRBV4-1 | TRBD1 | . | CASSPRDRDYGYTF | TGCGCCAGCAGCCCCCGGGACAGGGACTATGGCTACACCTTC
15 | TRBJ2-2 | TRBV5-1 | TRBD1 | once | CASSSRTGNTGELFF | TGCGCCAGCAGCTCGAGGACAGGGAACACCGGGGAGCTGTTTTTT
17 | TRBJ1-2 | TRBV10-2 | . | . | CASSEVSFTGGNYGYTF | TGCGCCAGCAGTGAAGTCAGCTTCACTGGGGGTAACTATGGCTACACCTTC